The next 10 T cell receptor beta chains were all read from a single sample in a study of cytomegalovirus exposure and HLA in healthy donors. The PCR contained 60 Vbeta and 13 Jbeta primers. Profiling relied on immunoSEQ multiplex PCR, and the TCRdb table lists in-frame clones only, not all of them. The sample lists 140,000 to 150,000 clones; roughly four fifths were seen once. The sequenced sample was PBMCs. These TCRs come from a man aged 30 to 45 in good health and CMV-seronegative.

Concerning this clone itself: The junction does not match germline at one end; this may be a read error. The V gene is TRBV11-3, the J gene TRBJ1-5, with 8 bases identical to TRBD1. CDR1 and CDR2 (germline): SGHNT, YENEEA. The CDR3 has 15 amino acids. The CDR3 here is CASSAKSGGKQPQHF. The CDR3 DNA follows: TGTGCCAGCAGCGCTAAGTCAGGGGGCAAACAGCCCCAGCATTTT.

V is TRBV9 and J is TRBJ2-3; TRBD2 aligns across 10 bases. This CDR3 has 17 residues. Unmatched junction bases numbered 12, after V lost 6 bases and J lost 2 bases. CDR1 and CDR2 from the germline V gene are SGDLS and YYNGEE. CDR3 loop: CASNKRSSGGSTDTQYF. CDR3 nucleotides: TGTGCCAGCAACAAAAGGTCTAGCGGGGGCTCCACAGATACGCAGTATTTT.

The chain links TRBV27 to TRBJ1-2, with 7 positions matching TRBD1. The V segment lost 3 bases and the J segment 6 bases; nucleotides outside the gene matches: 4. CDR1 and CDR2 (germline): MNHEY, SMNVEV (reference sequence). This CDR3 has 13 residues. The CDR3 loop is CASSFGGTDGYTF. In nucleotides, the CDR3 is TGTGCCAGCAGTTTCGGCGGGACAGATGGCTACACCTTC.

The rearrangement links TRBV7-9 to TRBJ2-1, with 11 bases aligning to TRBD2. V was pared by 8 bases and J by 8 bases, with 8 bases of the junction left unmatched. Looked up from germline, CDR1 is SEHNR and CDR2 is FQNEAQ (reference sequence). The CDR3 totals 14 residues. CDR3 amino acids: CASFGLAGLYEQFF. The CDR3 DNA is TGTGCCAGCTTTGGACTAGCGGGCTTATATGAGCAGTTCTTC.

V is TRBV28 and J is TRBJ2-5; TRBD2 matches 10 bases. The CDR3 contains 12 residues. From germline, CDR1 is MDHEN and CDR2 SYDVKM. Germline trimming cut 8 bases from V and 9 bases from J; bases unmatched to any gene: 6. The CDR3 reads CASEAGGRPQYF. CDR3 nucleotides: TGTGCCAGCGAAGCGGGGGGGCGGCCCCAGTACTTC.

The genes are TRBV2 and TRBJ2-3, with TRBD2 matching 8 bases. The V gene end was trimmed by 7 bases and the J gene end by 5 bases; junction bases not matched to a gene: 8. The germline gives CDR1 SNHLY, CDR2 FYNNEI. The CDR3 is made up of 14 amino acids. The CDR3 sequence: CASTRREEGDTQYF. The CDR3 nucleotides read TGTGCCAGCACAAGGCGGGAGGAAGGAGATACGCAGTATTTT. The entire variable domain, with the rest obtained from reference TRBV2 and TRBJ2-3, is as follows: EPEVTQTPSHQVTQMGQEVILRCVPISNHLYFYWYRQILGQKVEFLVSFYNNEISEKSEIFDDQFSVERPDGSNFTLKIRSTKLEDSAMYFCASTRREEGDTQYFGPGTRLTVL.

This chain links TRBV27 with TRBJ2-2; D unclear. V dropped 2 bases and J dropped 6 bases, with 4 bases sitting between them. CDR1 MNHEY and CDR2 SMNVEV come from the germline V gene (reference sequence). This CDR3 region has 12 residues. The CDR3 reads CASSLRAGELFF. In DNA form, the CDR3 reads TGTGCCAGCAGTTTACGGGCCGGGGAGCTGTTTTTT.

In its sample, this clone was seen a few times. The rearrangement joins TRBV9 to TRBJ1-2; D might be TRBD1 (5 bases). The CDR3 covers 19 residues. From germline, CDR1 is SGDLS and CDR2 YYNGEE. The V end lost 0 bases, the J end lost 1 base, and 22 bases lay between the germline ends. The CDR3 here is CASSVAPVSPQAFNYGYTF. DNA for the CDR3: TGTGCCAGCAGCGTAGCTCCGGTCTCCCCACAGGCTTTTAACTATGGCTACACCTTC.

J is TRBJ1-2 and V is TRBV7-2, with 9 bases lining up with TRBD1. The CDR3 has 14 residues. Unmatched junction bases numbered 7, after V lost 4 bases and J lost 7 bases. Germline V CDR1 and CDR2: SGHTA, FQGNSA. The CDR3 reads CASSSRRTGVGYTF. The CDR3 coding sequence is TGTGCCAGCAGCTCAAGGAGGACAGGGGTTGGCTACACCTTC.

The genes are TRBV4-2 and TRBJ2-5; 9 nucleotides agree with TRBD2. The J call may be mistaken, given a closer DNA end match to TRBJ2-7. The germline gives CDR1 LGHNA, CDR2 YNFKEQ. CDR3 length equals 15 residues. The CDR3 nucleotides read TGTGCCAGCAGCCCGAGCGGGAGGTCCGCGTACGAGCAGTACTTC. This encodes CASSPSGRSAYEQYF.